This T cell receptor beta chain was sequenced during a study of shared clonotypes between healthy human individuals. Study-wide background: Researchers assigned three CD4 naive, three CD4 memory, two CD8 naive and one CD8 memory plate to each donor. Broader study findings: Shared clonotypes: approximately 4.5% naive CD4, 3.5% to 4% naive CD8, 2.3% memory CD4, approximately 0.4% memory CD8. Among donors, clonotype sharing was expected to be affected by sequencing depth.

The method was immunoSEQ multiplex PCR; TCRdb's version includes in-frame clones alone and lacks a portion of them. This sample has millions of clones, with over 85% found just once. Germline V gene sequence: CDR1 LNHNV, CDR2 YYDKDF (reference sequence). V gave up 0 bases and J gave up 0 bases; unmatched junction bases: 5. This CDR3 comprises 16 residues. Turning to this clone: Its antigen remains unknown.

The rearrangement links TRBV15 to TRBJ2-7, with 7 bases lining up with TRBD1. This receptor was identified in a man between 18 and 35 years old in good health. The sequencing sample was made of naive CD4+ T cells sorted from blood. Subset here: CD45RA+ positively selected. In nucleotides, the CDR3 is TGTGCCACCAGCAGAGAACAGGGGATTTTCTCCTACGAGCAGTACTTC. Translating gives CATSREQGIFSYEQYF.